These 27 T cell receptor beta chains came from one sample sequenced in a study of cytomegalovirus exposure and HLA in healthy donors. The PCR made use of 60 Vbeta and 13 Jbeta primers. Profiled with immunoSEQ multiplex PCR; TCRdb holds only in-frame clones, not every one. Of some 120,000 clones in the sample, 80% were seen once. The material sequenced was PBMCs. The receptor set was obtained from a young man in good health and CMV-seronegative.

The genes are TRBV10-3 and TRBJ1-1; 10 bases match TRBD1. Germline CDR1 is ENHRY and CDR2 is SYGVKD. The CDR3 has 12 residues. V shed 10 bases and J 6 bases; nucleotides not matched to a gene: 5. Here the CDR3 DNA reads TGTGCCACGGGACAGGGGAGCGCTGAAGCTTTCTTT. Amino acid sequence: CATGQGSAEAFF.

The chain employs TRBV7-9 and TRBJ1-1; D gene uncertain. Per germline, CDR1 SEHNR and CDR2 FQNEAQ (reference sequence). V was shortened by 9 bases and J by 3 bases, with 11 bases between the two germline ends. The CDR3 is 12 residues long. The CDR3 region is CASQNLDTEAFF. Here the CDR3 DNA reads TGTGCCAGTCAGAACCTGGACACTGAAGCTTTCTTT.

The chain employs TRBV7-9 and TRBJ2-7; the D gene is possibly TRBD2 (6 bases). Trimming shortened V by 4 bases and J by 7 bases, and 11 bases separated the two germline ends. Germline-derived CDR1 and CDR2 are SEHNR and FQNEAQ (reference sequence). This CDR3 is built from 12 residues. The CDR3 sequence: CASSSGLLEQYF. DNA for the CDR3: TGTGCCAGCAGCTCGGGACTTCTGGAGCAGTACTTC.

This clone was seen a single time. The genes are TRBV27 and TRBJ2-7, with 11 nucleotides matching TRBD2. The length of the CDR3 is 16 residues. The J segment lost 1 base and the V segment lost 5 bases, leaving 7 bases of the junction unmatched. CDR1 is MNHEY, CDR2 SMNVEV, per germline (reference sequence). CDR3 coding DNA: TGTGCCAGCAGTCACAGGGGGACTAGCGGTTCCTACGAGCAGTACTTC. Translating gives CASSHRGTSGSYEQYF.

This clone was observed a few times. The rearrangement uses TRBV27 and TRBJ2-7, with 9 bases lining up with TRBD1. The V segment lost 6 bases and the J segment 3 bases; nucleotides outside the gene matches: 6. The CDR3 is 14 amino acids. The germline V gene encodes CDR1 MNHEY and CDR2 SMNVEV (reference sequence). Written as DNA, the CDR3 is TGTGCCAGCAGGGGGACAGGGAAATTCTACGAGCAGTACTTC. This gives the protein CASRGTGKFYEQYF.

This rearrangement joins TRBV7-2 to TRBJ2-2; 7 positions match TRBD2. Unmatched junction bases numbered 5, after V lost 8 bases and J lost 5 bases. This CDR3 spans 13 amino acids. CDR1 SGHTA and CDR2 FQGNSA come from the germline V gene. Here the CDR3 reads CASRAGVTGELFF. CDR3 DNA: TGTGCCAGCCGTGCGGGAGTAACCGGGGAGCTGTTTTTT. The variable domain in full, completed from reference TRBV7-2 and TRBJ2-2, reads GAGVSQSPSNKVTEKGKDVELRCDPISGHTALYWYRQSLGQGLEFLIYFQGNSAPDKSGLPSDRFSAERTGGSVSTLTIQRTQQEDSAVYLCASRAGVTGELFFGEGSRLTVL.

V and J are TRBV5-6 and TRBJ2-1; 11 bases agree with TRBD1. Per the germline V gene, CDR1 is SGHDT and CDR2 is YYEEEE. This CDR3 is built from 15 residues. V gave up 5 bases and J gave up 7 bases; unmatched junction bases: 8. The CDR3 loop reads CASRGDRGFLNEQFF. The CDR3 nucleotides read TGTGCCAGCAGAGGGGACAGGGGGTTTTTGAATGAGCAGTTCTTC.

The chain links TRBV7-6 to TRBJ2-1, with D possibly matching TRBD2 (6 bases). In germline, CDR1 is SGHVS, CDR2 FNYEAQ. Trimming took off 5 bases at V and 4 bases at J, with 15 bases between the two ends. CDR3 size: 15 residues. In nucleotides, the CDR3 is TGTGCCAGCAGCCGCAGTAGCGGAGCTTACAATGAGCAGTTCTTC. It encodes CASSRSSGAYNEQFF.

This clone was found once. The chain employs TRBV5-1 and TRBJ2-6; possible D gene TRBD2, 5 bases. The V end was cut by 2 bases, the J end by 0 bases, with 9 bases between. Germline lookup yields CDR1 SGHRS and CDR2 YFSETQ. This CDR3 comprises 16 residues. CDR3 DNA sequence: TGCGCCAGCAGCTTAGGGAGAAGCTCTGGGGCCAACGTCCTGACTTTC. Encoded protein: CASSLGRSSGANVLTF.

The table lists this clone with a count of one. The chain joins TRBV11-2 to TRBJ2-1; 9 bases are a match to TRBD2. Trimming at V came to 1 base and at J to 3 bases, leaving 7 bases not matched to a gene. This CDR3 is built from 17 residues. Germline lookup yields CDR1 SGHAT and CDR2 FQNNGV. For the CDR3, the DNA is TGTGCCAGCAGCTTAGCCCTACTAGCGGGCCGCTACAATGAGCAGTTCTTC. This translates into CASSLALLAGRYNEQFF.

The gene calls are TRBV20-1 and TRBJ2-7, with D tentatively TRBD2 (5 bases). This CDR3 has 11 residues. Germline V gene lookup returns CDR1 DFQATT and CDR2 SNEGSKA (reference sequence). Trimming shortened V by 5 bases and J by 3 bases, and 8 bases separated the two germline ends. CDR3 amino acids: CSARGDYEQYF. Written as DNA, the CDR3 is TGCAGTGCTCGGGGAGACTACGAGCAGTACTTC.

In its sample, this clone was seen a few times. The V call is TRBV7-2, the J call TRBJ2-7; 10 positions agree with TRBD2. The CDR3 is 18 residues long. V was clipped by 0 bases and J by 9 bases; unmatched bases: 17. Germline CDR1 is SGHTA and CDR2 is FQGNSA. CDR3 region: CASSLARASGGPVGWQYF. In DNA, the CDR3 is TGTGCCAGCAGCTTAGCTCGAGCTAGCGGGGGCCCGGTGGGTTGGCAGTACTTC. The whole variable domain, filled in from reference TRBV7-2 and TRBJ2-7, reads GAGVSQSPSNKVTEKGKDVELRCDPISGHTALYWYRQSLGQGLEFLIYFQGNSAPDKSGLPSDRFSAERTGGSVSTLTIQRTQQEDSAVYLCASSLARASGGPVGWQYFGPGTRLTVT.

As DNA, the CDR3 is TGTGCCAGTATGAGCCCAGGGGGAAACTATGGCTACACCTTC. Amino acids: CASMSPGGNYGYTF. The chain carries TRBV19 and TRBJ1-2; 7 positions agree with TRBD1. The CDR3 is 14 residues long. After removal of 7 bases from V and 2 bases from J, the junction contained 7 bases not matched to a gene. Germline CDR1 reads LNHDA; CDR2 reads SQIVND (reference sequence).

V usage is TRBV27 and J usage is TRBJ2-5, with a tentative D call TRBD2 (5 bases). The closer fit of TRBJ2-7 to the DNA end suggests the J call may be wrong. Per germline, CDR1 MNHEY and CDR2 SMNVEV (reference sequence). There are 15 residues in the CDR3. The CDR3 nucleotides read TGTGCCAGCAGTTCGAGGGCTATTGATGGGAACGAGCAGTACTTC. It translates to CASSSRAIDGNEQYF.

This chain joins TRBV4-3 and TRBJ2-5, with 7 bases lining up with TRBD2. Germline CDR1 and CDR2: LGHNA and YSLEER. The CDR3 loop spans 16 amino acids. The J segment lost 1 base and the V segment lost 0 bases, leaving 5 bases of the junction unmatched. CDR3 nucleotide sequence: TGCGCCAGCAGCCAAGACGGGGAGGGGACCCAAGAGACCCAGTACTTC. Amino acids: CASSQDGEGTQETQYF.

V usage is TRBV29-1 and J usage is TRBJ1-4; 7 nucleotides agree with TRBD1. The CDR3 is made up of 13 amino acids. The trim removed 6 bases at V and 7 bases at J, leaving 8 bases unmatched. CDR1 is SQVTM, CDR2 ANQGSEA, per germline. The CDR3 loop is CSVRGPGGEKLFF. The DNA of the CDR3 is TGCAGCGTGAGGGGGCCAGGGGGTGAAAAACTGTTTTTT.

The rearrangement links TRBV2 to TRBJ1-5; D possibly corresponds to TRBD1 (5 bases). This CDR3 is built from 15 residues. Trimming removed 4 bases at V and 1 base at J, with 11 bases between. Germline CDR1 SNHLY, CDR2 FYNNEI. The DNA for the CDR3 is TGTGCCAGCAGTGTAGGGAGGGGAAGCAATCAGCCCCAGCATTTT. Translation gives CASSVGRGSNQPQHF.

The chain has TRBV19 and TRBJ1-5, with D maybe TRBD1 (5 bases). Between the trimmed V and J ends, which lost 3 bases and 4 bases, there was a span of 19 bases. The CDR3 consists of 17 residues. Germline V CDR1 and CDR2: LNHDA, SQIVND (reference sequence). The CDR3 nucleotides are TGTGCCAGTAGTATCGGCATTTTAAGACAGACAAATCAGCCCCAGCATTTT. Its protein product is CASSIGILRQTNQPQHF.

The V and J genes are TRBV28 and TRBJ1-2, with 8 nucleotides matching TRBD1. Germline trimming cut 4 bases from V and 7 bases from J; bases unmatched to any gene: 5. The CDR3 has 13 amino acids. The germline CDR1 and CDR2 sequences are MDHEN and SYDVKM. The CDR3 is CASSSRDRRGYTF. CDR3 bases: TGTGCCAGCAGTTCCCGGGACAGGCGTGGCTACACCTTC.

J is TRBJ2-7 and V is TRBV19; TRBD1 is a possible D gene (6 bases). The V end was cut by 4 bases, the J end by 0 bases, with 13 bases between. The CDR3 is 15 amino acids. The germline V gene has CDR1 LNHDA and CDR2 SQIVND (reference sequence). The CDR3 spells CASSTTGLSSYEQYF. The CDR3 coding sequence is TGTGCCAGTAGTACGACAGGTCTATCCTCCTACGAGCAGTACTTC.

This clone was counted once. The chain is built from TRBV10-1 and TRBJ1-1, with TRBD1 as a possible D gene (6 bases). Germline lookup yields CDR1 WNHNN and CDR2 SYGVQD (reference sequence). The ends were cut back, 6 bases at V and 4 bases at J, with 15 bases in the middle. The CDR3 sequence is 14 residues long. DNA of the CDR3: TGCGCCAGCAGCGAGACCCAAGGGGGCACTGAAGCTTTCTTT. The encoded protein is CASSETQGGTEAFF.

Points on this clone: One end of the junction does not line up with germline, which may come from a read error. The genes are TRBV11-3 and TRBJ2-7, with D possibly matching TRBD1 (5 bases). The CDR3 length is 13 residues. CDR1 is SGHNT and CDR2 is YENEEA in the germline V gene. The CDR3 sequence is CASSLEQAWAGHF. DNA of the CDR3: TGTGCCAGCAGCTTAGAACAAGCGTGGGCAGGGCACTTC.

The chain employs TRBV28 and TRBJ1-1, with D unresolved. Germline V gives CDR1 MDHEN, CDR2 SYDVKM. The CDR3 contains 12 residues. With 8 bases removed from V and 4 bases from J, the gap between germline ends came to 11 bases. The CDR3 coding sequence is TGTGCCAGCCTATTGTCGGGCACTGAAGCTTTCTTT. Translated, it gives CASLLSGTEAFF. Full variable domain (remainder filled in from reference TRBV28 and TRBJ1-1): DVKVTQSSRYLVKRTGEKVFLECVQDMDHENMFWYRQDPGLGLRLIYFSYDVKMKEKGDIPEGYSVSREKKERFSLILESASTNQTSMYLCASLLSGTEAFFGQGTRLTVV.

The chain joins TRBV7-2 to TRBJ2-7; 8 nucleotides align to TRBD1. The trim removed 1 base at V and 3 bases at J, leaving 8 bases unmatched. Germline V gene data show CDR1 as SGHTA and CDR2 as FQGNSA. This CDR3 region has 16 residues. The CDR3 nucleotides are TGTGCCAGCAGCTTAGACCGCAGGGGGCGTATCTACGAGCAGTACTTC. It yields the protein CASSLDRRGRIYEQYF. Together with reference TRBV7-2 and TRBJ2-7, the CDR3 gives the full variable domain: GAGVSQSPSNKVTEKGKDVELRCDPISGHTALYWYRQSLGQGLEFLIYFQGNSAPDKSGLPSDRFSAERTGGSVSTLTIQRTQQEDSAVYLCASSLDRRGRIYEQYFGPGTRLTVT.

This chain connects TRBV5-4 to TRBJ2-3; 13 bases are a match to TRBD2. This CDR3 has 16 amino acids. Trimming at V came to 4 bases and at J to 2 bases, leaving 4 bases not matched to a gene. Germline lookup yields CDR1 SGHNT and CDR2 YYREEE (reference sequence). CDR3 sequence (DNA): TGTGCCAGCAGCCCACTAGCGGGAGGGGCCACAGATACGCAGTATTTT. Protein product: CASSPLAGGATDTQYF.

The chain employs TRBV4-3 and TRBJ2-6; D remains unclear. Germline-derived CDR1 and CDR2 are LGHNA and YSLEER. This CDR3 region has 14 residues. Trimming took off 6 bases at V and 4 bases at J, with 10 bases between the two ends. CDR3 sequence reads: CASSVTLGANVLTF. In DNA form, the CDR3 reads TGCGCCAGCAGTGTTACTCTAGGGGCCAACGTCCTGACTTTC.

This chain links TRBV25-1 with TRBJ2-3, with 10 bases matching TRBD2. The CDR3 spans 16 residues. J was trimmed by 4 bases and V by 4 bases; bases with no gene match: 8. CDR1 is MGHDK and CDR2 is SYGVNS in the germline V gene. Written as DNA, the CDR3 is TGTGCCAGCAGTGGGTCTAGCGGGAGTACCGCAGATACGCAGTATTTT. As protein: CASSGSSGSTADTQYF.